Listed here are 2 T cell receptor beta chains from one sample, sequenced in a study of metastatic and nonmetastatic thyroid tumors. TCRdb redid the clone calls on the PCR reads using MiXCR. Of about 40,000 clones in the sample, 18% were seen once. Patients underwent thyroid surgery, and none had received any treatment before it. Sequenced material: tumor tissue. The receptors stem from a female donor with papillary thyroid cancer or a benign thyroid nodule (not recorded which). Some clones in this sample may be carry-over from other donors' samples.

The sample holds many counts of this clone. The CDR3 nucleotides are TGTGCCAGCAGTTTAAGTAACTCTGGAAACACCATATATTTT. Its protein product is CASSLSNSGNTIYF. The chain recombines TRBV27 with TRBJ1-3; D unclear. Trimming took off 2 bases at V and 0 bases at J, with 5 bases between the two ends. Looked up from germline, CDR1 is MNHEY and CDR2 is SMNVEV (reference sequence). This CDR3 comprises 14 residues.

In its sample, this clone is medium-sized. The gene calls are TRBV6-1 and TRBJ1-6; 9 positions match TRBD1. The CDR3 covers 15 residues. V lost 2 bases and J lost 10; bases outside the gene matches: 6. Germline V gives CDR1 MNHNS, CDR2 SASEGT. CDR3 DNA sequence: TGTGCCAGCAGTGAATCGTGGGACAGGGTGTCACCCCTCCACTTT. Amino acid sequence: CASSESWDRVSPLHF.